This T cell receptor (beta chain) came from a study of human T cells and chemical hapten exposure. Study-level findings and limits: TCRs exceeding a frequency of 1 in 1000 stayed unchanged under DPC sensitization.

The time point was: healthy volunteer bleed at 2 weeks. The starting material, unfractionated whole blood, was used for total RNA extraction. Unique molecular identifiers were affixed to discrete cDNA molecules within the library. TCRdb independently ran MiXCR on the RACE reads; one entry per CDR3 protein. The sample yields about 130,000 distinct CDR3 sequences, more than 7.5% seen once. This clonotype was counted between two and nine times. Antigen unknown. Germline values: CDR1 MNHEY, CDR2 SMNVEV (reference sequence). The CDR3 extends over 13 amino acids. V lost 8 bases, J lost 6 bases, and 16 bases lay in between.

The chain links TRBV27 to TRBJ1-1; TRBD1 might be the D (5 bases). Sequencing input: whole blood. The origin of this receptor is a male donor in good health. Some clones in this sample may be carry-over from other donors' samples. In DNA, the CDR3 is TGTGCCAGCGGTCCAGGGAACCACGCTGAAGCTTTCTTT. Protein product: CASGPGNHAEAFF.